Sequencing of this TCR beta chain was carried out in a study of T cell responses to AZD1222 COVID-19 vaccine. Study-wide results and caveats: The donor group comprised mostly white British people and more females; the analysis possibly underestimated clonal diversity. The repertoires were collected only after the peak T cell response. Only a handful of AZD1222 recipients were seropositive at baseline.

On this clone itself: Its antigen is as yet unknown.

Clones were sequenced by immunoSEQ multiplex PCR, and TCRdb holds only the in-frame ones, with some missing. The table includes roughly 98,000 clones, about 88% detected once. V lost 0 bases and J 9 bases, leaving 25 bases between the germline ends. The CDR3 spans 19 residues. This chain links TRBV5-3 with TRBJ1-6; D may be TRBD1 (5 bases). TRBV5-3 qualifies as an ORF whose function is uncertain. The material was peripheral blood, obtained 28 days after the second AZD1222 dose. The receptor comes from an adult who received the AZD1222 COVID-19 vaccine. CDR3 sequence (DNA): TGTGCCAGAAGCTTGGGGCCCCTGACAGCTCACTGGGAGAGTTCACCCCTCCACTTT. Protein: CARSLGPLTAHWESSPLHF.